The following is a T cell receptor (beta chain) sequence with its context. Enrolled through a virtual design, the participants were between roughly 18 and 100 years of age and came from 24 US areas. Self-reported history from a screening survey and questionnaire set each donor's cohort. V shed 3 bases, J shed 7 bases, and the junction held 8 bases outside the gene matches. This CDR3 comprises 14 residues. CDR1 is LNHDA and CDR2 is SQIVND in the germline V gene (reference sequence). The sample belongs to a study of blood T cell repertoires in COVID-19. Overall study context: There were acute and convalescent COVID-19 samples, and they came from the United States, Italy and Spain.

Authors' methods: Amplification of reference gene primers was used by the study to estimate nucleated cell counts. Using immunoSEQ multiplex PCR, the repertoire was profiled, and TCRdb retains in-frame clones only, with some absent. The D gene and trimming were derived from the DNA, and the V and J assignments and clone size from that table. The sample yields some 340,000 clones, 80% to 90% seen once. This sequence joins TRBV19 and TRBJ2-5, with 7 bases that match TRBD2. The sample was PBMCs or T cells enriched from blood (not recorded which). The source is a young woman who had recovered from COVID-19. The CDR3 sequence: CASSIGLAEGTQYF. DNA for the CDR3: TGTGCCAGTAGTATTGGGCTAGCGGAGGGGACCCAGTACTTC.